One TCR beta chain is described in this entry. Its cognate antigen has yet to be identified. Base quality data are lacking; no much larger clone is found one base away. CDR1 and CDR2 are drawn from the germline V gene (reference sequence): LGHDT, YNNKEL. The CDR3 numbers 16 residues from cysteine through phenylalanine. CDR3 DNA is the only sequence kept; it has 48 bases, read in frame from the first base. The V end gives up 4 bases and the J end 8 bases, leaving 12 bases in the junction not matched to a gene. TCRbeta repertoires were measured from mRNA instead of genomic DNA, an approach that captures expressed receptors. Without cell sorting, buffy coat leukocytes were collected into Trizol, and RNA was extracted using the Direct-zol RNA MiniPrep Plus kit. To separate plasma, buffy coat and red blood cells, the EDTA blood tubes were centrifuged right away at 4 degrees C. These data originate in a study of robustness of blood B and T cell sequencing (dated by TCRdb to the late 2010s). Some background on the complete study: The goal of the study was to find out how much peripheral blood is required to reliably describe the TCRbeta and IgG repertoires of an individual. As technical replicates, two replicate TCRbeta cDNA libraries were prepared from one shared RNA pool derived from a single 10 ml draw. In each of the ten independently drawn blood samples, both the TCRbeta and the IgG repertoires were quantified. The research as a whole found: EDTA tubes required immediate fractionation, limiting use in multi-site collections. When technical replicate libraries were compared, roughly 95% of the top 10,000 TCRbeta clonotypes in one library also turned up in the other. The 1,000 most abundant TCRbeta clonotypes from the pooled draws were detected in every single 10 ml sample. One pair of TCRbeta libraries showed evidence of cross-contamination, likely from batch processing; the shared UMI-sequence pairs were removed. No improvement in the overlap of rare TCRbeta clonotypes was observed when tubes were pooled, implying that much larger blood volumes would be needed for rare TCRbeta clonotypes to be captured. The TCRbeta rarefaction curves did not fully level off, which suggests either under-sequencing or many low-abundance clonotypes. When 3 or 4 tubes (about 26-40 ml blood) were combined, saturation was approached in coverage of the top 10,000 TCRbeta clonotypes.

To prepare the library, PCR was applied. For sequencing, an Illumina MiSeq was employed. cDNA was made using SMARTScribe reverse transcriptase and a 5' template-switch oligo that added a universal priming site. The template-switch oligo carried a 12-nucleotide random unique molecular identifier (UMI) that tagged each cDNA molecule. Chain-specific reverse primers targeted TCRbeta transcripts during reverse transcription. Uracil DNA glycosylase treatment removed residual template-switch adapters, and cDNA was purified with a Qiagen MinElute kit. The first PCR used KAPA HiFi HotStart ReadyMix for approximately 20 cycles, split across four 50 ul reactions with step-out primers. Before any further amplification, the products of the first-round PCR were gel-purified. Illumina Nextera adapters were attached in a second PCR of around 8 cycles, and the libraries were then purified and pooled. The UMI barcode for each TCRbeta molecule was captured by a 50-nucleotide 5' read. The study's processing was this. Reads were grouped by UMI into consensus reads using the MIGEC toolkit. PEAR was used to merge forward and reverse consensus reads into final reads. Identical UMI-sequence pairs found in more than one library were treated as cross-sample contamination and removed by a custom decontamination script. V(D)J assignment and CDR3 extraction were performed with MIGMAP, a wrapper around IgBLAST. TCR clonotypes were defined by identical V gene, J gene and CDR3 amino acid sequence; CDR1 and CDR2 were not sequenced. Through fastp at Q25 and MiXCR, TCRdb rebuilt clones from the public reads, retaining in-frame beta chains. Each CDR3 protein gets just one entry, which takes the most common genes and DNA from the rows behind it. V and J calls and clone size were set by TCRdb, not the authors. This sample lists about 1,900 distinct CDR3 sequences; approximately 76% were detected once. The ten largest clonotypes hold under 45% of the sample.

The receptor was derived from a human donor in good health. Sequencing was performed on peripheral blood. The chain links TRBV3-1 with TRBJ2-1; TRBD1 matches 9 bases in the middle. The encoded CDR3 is CASSPVKNRGQDEQFF. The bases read TGTGCCAGCAGCCCCGTAAAGAACAGGGGGCAGGATGAGCAGTTCTTC.